The 14 T cell receptor beta chains presented below share a single source sample, sequenced in a study of blood T cell repertoires in COVID-19. Assay used: immunoSEQ multiplex PCR; TCRdb lists only in-frame clones, some missing. Counted here are roughly 250,000 clones, approximately 90% occurring once; the ten biggest clones make up roughly 2.3%. The sequenced material came from PBMCs or T cells enriched from blood (not recorded which). The receptors derive from a woman aged 18-30 years who had recovered from COVID-19.

The V and J genes are TRBV24-1 and TRBJ1-6, with 8 bases identical to TRBD1. The CDR3 consists of 18 residues. Trimming took 2 bases from V and 8 from J; bases not matched to a gene: 13. Germline loops: CDR1 KGHDR, CDR2 SFDVKD. CDR3 in DNA: TGTGCCACCAGTGATTCCAATTGTGTCGACAGGGGAGATTCACCCCTCCACTTT. Its protein product is CATSDSNCVDRGDSPLHF.

This chain links TRBV7-2 with TRBJ1-2; TRBD1 is a possible D gene (6 bases). V dropped 1 base and J dropped 3 bases, with 9 bases sitting between them. Germline V lookup: CDR1 SGHTA, CDR2 FQGNSA. The CDR3 spans 14 residues. The CDR3 is CASSLVPGDYGYTF. The CDR3 coding sequence is TGTGCCAGCAGCTTAGTCCCAGGGGACTATGGCTACACCTTC. Supplemented by reference TRBV7-2 and TRBJ1-2, the full variable domain reads GAGVSQSPSNKVTEKGKDVELRCDPISGHTALYWYRQSLGQGLEFLIYFQGNSAPDKSGLPSDRFSAERTGGSVSTLTIQRTQQEDSAVYLCASSLVPGDYGYTFGSGTRLTVV.

V is TRBV12-3 or TRBV12-4 and J is TRBJ2-7, with D possibly TRBD1 on 5 matching bases. The CDR3 has 12 amino acids. The V end lost 4 bases, the J end lost 3 bases, and 7 bases lay between the germline ends. As DNA, the CDR3 is TGTGCCAGCAGTTCACAGGACTACGAGCAGTACTTC. Its translation is CASSSQDYEQYF.

The chain uses TRBV10-1 and TRBJ1-1; D is perhaps TRBD1 (5 bases). This CDR3 is built from 13 residues. Germline V lookup: CDR1 WNHNN, CDR2 SYGVQD (reference sequence). Trimming took off 11 bases at V and 0 bases at J, with 13 bases between the two ends. The CDR3, as DNA: TGCGCCTCAAGGGCAGGGCTGAACACTGAAGCTTTCTTT. Translation: CASRAGLNTEAFF.

Regarding this clone: At one end, the junction sequence differs from germline, possibly due to a read error. J is TRBJ2-1 and V is TRBV7-7; TRBD1 matches 9 bases. Germline V gene lookup returns CDR1 SSHAT and CDR2 FNYEAQ (reference sequence). The CDR3 sequence is 15 residues long. CDR3 sequence (DNA): TGTGCTAGCAGCCCCTGGACAGGGGTAGATAATGAGCAGTTCTTC. Translated, it gives CASSPWTGVDNEQFF.

V usage is TRBV7-6 and J usage is TRBJ1-2; TRBD1 agrees at 9 bases. This CDR3 spans 16 amino acids. V trimming: 2 bases; J trimming: 2 bases; junction bases outside the gene matches: 6. The germline gives CDR1 SGHVS, CDR2 FNYEAQ. Written as DNA, the CDR3 is TGTGCCAGCAGCTTATCGGAAGGGACAGGGAACTATGGCTACACCTTC. It codes for CASSLSEGTGNYGYTF.

V gene TRBV28 combines with J gene TRBJ1-5; no definite D call. Looked up from germline, CDR1 is MDHEN and CDR2 is SYDVKM. The CDR3 length is 13 residues. V shed 8 bases and J shed 5 bases, with 13 bases lying between them. The CDR3 DNA follows: TGTGCCAGCGTTCGTCGGGGAGATCAGCCCCAGCATTTT. It is translated as CASVRRGDQPQHF.

This clone has just one count. This chain connects TRBV5-1 to TRBJ1-1; 8 nucleotides match TRBD1. The CDR3 sequence is 17 residues long. The germline V gene has CDR1 SGHRS and CDR2 YFSETQ. The V gene end was trimmed by 1 base and the J gene end by 1 base; junction bases not matched to a gene: 9. CDR3 DNA: TGCGCCAGCAGCTTGTTGACAGGGGTGAGTAAGAACACTGAAGCTTTCTTT. As protein: CASSLLTGVSKNTEAFF.

V gene TRBV2 combines with J gene TRBJ2-1; TRBD2 aligns across 14 bases. Germline V gene data show CDR1 as SNHLY and CDR2 as FYNNEI. V lost 9 bases, J lost 7 bases, and 5 bases stayed unmatched. The length of the CDR3 is 14 residues. The CDR3 spells CASRLAGGENEQFF. In DNA, the CDR3 is TGTGCCAGTCGACTAGCGGGGGGGGAAAATGAGCAGTTCTTC.

The chain employs TRBV6-5 and TRBJ1-2; 8 bases are a match to TRBD1. This CDR3 is built from 13 residues. Per germline, CDR1 MNHEY and CDR2 SVGAGI. V lost 6 bases, J lost 5 bases, and 5 bases stayed unmatched. CDR3 in DNA: TGTGCCAGCAGCCGGGACAGGACTTATGGCTACACCTTC. This translates into CASSRDRTYGYTF.

The genes are TRBV28 and TRBJ1-1; unclear D gene. The CDR3 runs to 12 residues. The germline V gene has CDR1 MDHEN and CDR2 SYDVKM. The germline V and J ends were trimmed by 9 bases and 0 bases, with 8 bases remaining between them. The CDR3: CASHQVNTEAFF. CDR3 DNA: TGTGCCAGTCATCAGGTGAACACTGAAGCTTTCTTT.

This chain uses TRBV5-4 with TRBJ1-1; D call uncertain. Germline V gene data show CDR1 as SGHNT and CDR2 as YYREEE (reference sequence). This CDR3 region has 13 residues. V was cut by 0 bases and J by 8 bases, with 11 bases left in between. In nucleotides, the CDR3 is TGTGCCAGCAGCTTGGACAGACCCGTAGAAGCTTTCTTT. The encoded protein is CASSLDRPVEAFF.

The V gene is TRBV24-1, the J gene TRBJ2-5; possibly TRBD2 for D (6 bases). The ends were cut back, 4 bases at V and 5 bases at J, with 19 bases in the middle. CDR1 and CDR2 (germline): KGHDR, SFDVKD. The CDR3 length is 16 residues. In DNA form, the CDR3 reads TGTGCCACCAGTGAGTCTAGCGAAGCCACCGGGGAGACCCAGTACTTC. It encodes CATSESSEATGETQYF.

The chain joins TRBV27 to TRBJ2-5; D gene uncertain. This CDR3 contains 12 residues. Germline CDR1 is MNHEY and CDR2 is SMNVEV (reference sequence). The V gene lost 0 bases and the J gene lost 5 bases, with 4 bases spanning the gap. CDR3 protein: CASSLSEETQYF. Written as DNA, the CDR3 is TGTGCCAGCAGTTTATCGGAGGAGACCCAGTACTTC.